One T cell receptor beta chain is described in this entry. CDR1 is SGDLS and CDR2 is YYNGEE in the germline V gene. The V segment lost 4 bases and the J segment 4 bases; nucleotides outside the gene matches: 10. The CDR3 is 15 amino acids. This entry belongs to a study of T cells in Graves' hyperthyroidism and ophthalmopathy. Amplification of TCR beta CDR3 regions used RNA as the template. A set of HTBI primers served as the primers for a first-round RT-PCR of the TCR CDR3. TCRdb analysed the multiplex PCR reads with MiXCR anew, one entry per CDR3 protein. In the table there are some 510,000 distinct CDR3 sequences, about half of which are singletons. Uncontrolled infection, other autoimmune disease, pregnancy or lactation led to exclusion.

This clonotype was obtained from a woman under 30 with Graves' hyperthyroidism. The sequenced material came from peripheral blood or thyroid tissue (not recorded which). This chain links TRBV9 with TRBJ1-1; 7 nucleotides line up with TRBD1. This CDR3 is CASSRATGVVTEAFF. In DNA form, the CDR3 reads TGTGCCAGCAGCAGAGCCACAGGGGTGGTCACTGAAGCTTTCTTT.